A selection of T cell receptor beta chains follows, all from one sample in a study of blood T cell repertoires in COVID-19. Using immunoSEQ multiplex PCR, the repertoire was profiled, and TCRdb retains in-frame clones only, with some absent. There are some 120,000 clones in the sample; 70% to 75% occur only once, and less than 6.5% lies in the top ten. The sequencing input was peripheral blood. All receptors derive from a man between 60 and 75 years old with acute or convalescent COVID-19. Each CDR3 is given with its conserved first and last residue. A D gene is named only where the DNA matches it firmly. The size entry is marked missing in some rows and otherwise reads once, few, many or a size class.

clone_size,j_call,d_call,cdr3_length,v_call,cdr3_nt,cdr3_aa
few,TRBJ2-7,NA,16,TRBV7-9,TGTGCCAGCAGCTTAGCAGCAGGGGCCTTCTCCTACGAGCAGTACTTC,CASSLAAGAFSYEQYF
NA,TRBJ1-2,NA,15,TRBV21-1,TGTGCCAGCAGCGTTCTAATAGGGGGCCCCTATGGCTACACCTTC,CASSVLIGGPYGYTF
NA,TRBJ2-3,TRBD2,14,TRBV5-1,TGCGCCAGCAGCGTTAGCGGGAGGGAAGGTACGCAGTATTTT,CASSVSGREGTQYF
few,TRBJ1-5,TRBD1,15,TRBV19,TGTGCCAGTAGTCCGCGACAGGGGGCGGGTCAGCCCCAGCATTTT,CASSPRQGAGQPQHF
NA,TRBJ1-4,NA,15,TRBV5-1,TGCGCCAGCAGCTTGTACAGCCCAACTAATGAAAAACTGTTTTTT,CASSLYSPTNEKLFF
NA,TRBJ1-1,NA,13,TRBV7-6,TGTGCCAGCAGCTTATATCGGACAGCTGAAGCTTTCTTT,CASSLYRTAEAFF
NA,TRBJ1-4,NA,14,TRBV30,TGTGCCTGGAGTGTACTCGGGGGAAATGAAAAACTGTTTTTT,CAWSVLGGNEKLFF
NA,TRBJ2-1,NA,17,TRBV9,TGTGCCAGCAGTGGGGACTTCGGGCAGCAGCTCTACAATGAGCAGTTCTTC,CASSGDFGQQLYNEQFF
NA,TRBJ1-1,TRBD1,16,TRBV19,TGTGCCAGTAGCTGGGGACAGGGGAACTTGAACACTGAAGCTTTCTTT,CASSWGQGNLNTEAFF
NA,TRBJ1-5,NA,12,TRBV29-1,TGCAGCGTTGAAACCGACACCCGGTCCCAGCATTTT,CSVETDTRSQHF
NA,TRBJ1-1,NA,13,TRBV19,TGTGCCAGTGCTACAGACATCCCCACTGAAGCTTTCTTT,CASATDIPTEAFF
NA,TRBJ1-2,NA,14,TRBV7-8,TGTGCCAGCAGCCCAGGACAGACCCCCTATGGCTACACCTTC,CASSPGQTPYGYTF
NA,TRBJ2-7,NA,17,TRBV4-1,TGCGCCAGCAGCCAAGAGAGAACTATCGGAACCCCTTACGAGCAGTACTTC,CASSQERTIGTPYEQYF
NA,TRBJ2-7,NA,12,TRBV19,TGTGCCAGTAAGGGAGTAGAAAACGAGCAGTACTTC,CASKGVENEQYF
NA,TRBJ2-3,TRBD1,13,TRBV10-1,TGCGCCAGCGGGGAGACAGGGATAGATACGCAGTATTTT,CASGETGIDTQYF
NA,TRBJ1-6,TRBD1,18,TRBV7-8,TGTGCCAGCAGCTTAGCGAGGGACAGACCCTCTACTAATTCACCCCTCCACTTT,CASSLARDRPSTNSPLHF
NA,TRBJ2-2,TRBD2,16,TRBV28,TGTGCCAGCAGTCTACAAACTAGCGTGGGAACCGGGGAGCTGTTTTTT,CASSLQTSVGTGELFF
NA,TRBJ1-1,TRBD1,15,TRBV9,TGTGCCAGCAGCGCGGGGACAGGGGGCGCCTATGGAGCTTTCTTT,CASSAGTGGAYGAFF
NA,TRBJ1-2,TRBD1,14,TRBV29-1,TGCAGCGCTGGGGCAGGGGACAGGAACTATGGCTACACCTTC,CSAGAGDRNYGYTF
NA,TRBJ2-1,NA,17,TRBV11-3,TGTGCCAGCAGCGACCGAATGGCAGGGGCCGTTTACAATGAGCAGTTCTTC,CASSDRMAGAVYNEQFF
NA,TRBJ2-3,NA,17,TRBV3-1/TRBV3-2,TGTGCCAGCAGCCGTAAAGGACTGGCCTACTCACCAGATACGCAGTATTTT,CASSRKGLAYSPDTQYF
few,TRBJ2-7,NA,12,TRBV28,TGTGCCAGCAGCCAAAATTTTTACGAGCAGTACTTC,CASSQNFYEQYF
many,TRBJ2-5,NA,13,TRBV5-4,TGTGCCAGCAGCACCGGACTCGCCGGGACCCAGTACTTC,CASSTGLAGTQYF
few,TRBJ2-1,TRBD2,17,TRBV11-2,TGTGCCAGCAGTTCCCTAGCGGGGGGAATAAACTACAATGAGCAGTTCTTC,CASSSLAGGINYNEQFF
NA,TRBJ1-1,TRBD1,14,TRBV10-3,TGTGCCATCAGTGCCGGACAGGGGACCACTGAAGCTTTCTTT,CAISAGQGTTEAFF
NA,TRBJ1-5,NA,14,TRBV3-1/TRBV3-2,TGTGCCAGCAGCTACGGAGTTGACAATCAGCCCCAGCATTTT,CASSYGVDNQPQHF
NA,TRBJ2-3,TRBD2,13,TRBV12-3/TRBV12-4,TGTGCCAGCCGCCGGGGGGGAACAGATACGCAGTATTTT,CASRRGGTDTQYF
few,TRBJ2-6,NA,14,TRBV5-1,TGCGCCAGCAGCTCCAGCTCTGGGGCCAACGTCCTGACTTTC,CASSSSSGANVLTF
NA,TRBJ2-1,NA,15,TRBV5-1,TGCGCCAGCAGCTTGGGCGGGGTCCGGGACAATGAGCAGTTCTTC,CASSLGGVRDNEQFF
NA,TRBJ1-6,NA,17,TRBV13,TGTGCCAGCAGCTCCTCTCAAATTAGCACAAATAATTCACCCCTCCACTTT,CASSSSQISTNNSPLHF
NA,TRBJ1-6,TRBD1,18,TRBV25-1,TGTGCCAGCAGTGAAGGAAGGGCGGGGACAGTGAAGGGTTCACCCCTCCACTTT,CASSEGRAGTVKGSPLHF
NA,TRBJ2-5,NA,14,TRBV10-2,TGCGCCAGCAGTGAGCACAGGGTCGGGGAGACCCAGTACTTC,CASSEHRVGETQYF
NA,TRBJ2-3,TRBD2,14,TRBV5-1,TGCGCCAGCATGACTAGCGGGGAGGCAGATACGCAGTATTTT,CASMTSGEADTQYF
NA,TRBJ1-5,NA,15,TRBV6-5,TGTGCCAGCAGTTACTCGAAGGGGATGAATCAGCCCCAGCATTTT,CASSYSKGMNQPQHF
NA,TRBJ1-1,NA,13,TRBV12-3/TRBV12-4,TGTGCCAGCAGTTTTGAGGGGGTCACTGAAGCTTTCTTT,CASSFEGVTEAFF
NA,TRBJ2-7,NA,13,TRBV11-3,TGTGCCAGCAGCTTAGATTCAGCGTACGAGCAGTACTTC,CASSLDSAYEQYF
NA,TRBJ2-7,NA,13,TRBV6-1,TGTGCCAGCAGTGACAATCGGGGCTACGAGCAGTACTTC,CASSDNRGYEQYF
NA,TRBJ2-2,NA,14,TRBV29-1,TGCAGCGCCTCAGGAGGAGTTGACACCGGGGAGCTGTTTTTT,CSASGGVDTGELFF
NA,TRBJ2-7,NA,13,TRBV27,TGTGCCAGCAGCCGCGGACAGAACTACGAGCAGTACTTC,CASSRGQNYEQYF
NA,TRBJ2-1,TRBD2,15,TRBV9,TGTGCCAGCAGCCCTACTAGCGGGGGGGCCAATGAGCAGTTCTTC,CASSPTSGGANEQFF
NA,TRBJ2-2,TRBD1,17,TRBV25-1,TGTGCCAGCACCGACAGGGGGCAAGGGGGGACGACCGGGGAGCTGTTTTTT,CASTDRGQGGTTGELFF
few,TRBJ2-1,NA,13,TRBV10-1,TGCGCCAGCAGTGGGGCAGCCTACAATGAGCAGTTCTTC,CASSGAAYNEQFF
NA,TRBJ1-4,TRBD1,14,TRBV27,TGTGCCAGCAGCCCCAACAGGGGTCAGGAAAAACTGTTTTTT,CASSPNRGQEKLFF
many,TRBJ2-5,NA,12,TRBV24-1,TGTGCCGCGGGGCCGCGGCAAGAGACCCAGTACTTC,CAAGPRQETQYF
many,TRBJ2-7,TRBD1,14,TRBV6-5,TGTGCCAGCAGGCGACGGACAGGGGCCTACGAGCAGTACTTC,CASRRRTGAYEQYF
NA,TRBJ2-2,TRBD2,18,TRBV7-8,TGTGCCAGCAGCTTAGGACTAGCGGGAATCCTCAGCACCGGGGAGCTGTTTTTT,CASSLGLAGILSTGELFF
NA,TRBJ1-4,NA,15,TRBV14,TGTGCCAGCAGCCCCCAGCGGGGAAGAAATGAAAAACTGTTTTTT,CASSPQRGRNEKLFF
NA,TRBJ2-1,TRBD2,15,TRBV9,TGTGCCAGCAGCGTAGCAGCGGGGGTGCTCCCTGAGCAGTTCTTC,CASSVAAGVLPEQFF
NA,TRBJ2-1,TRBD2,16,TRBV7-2,TGTGCCAGCAGGCGCGGAACGGGACTAGCGGGCAATGAGCAGTTCTTC,CASRRGTGLAGNEQFF
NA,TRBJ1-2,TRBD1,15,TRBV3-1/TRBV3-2,TGTGCCAGCAGCCTCTGGGACAGGGGGCGACCCGGCTACACCTTC,CASSLWDRGRPGYTF
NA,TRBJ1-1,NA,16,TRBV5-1,TGCGCCAGCAGTCATTCTGACAGTACCATGAACACTGAAGCTTTCTTT,CASSHSDSTMNTEAFF
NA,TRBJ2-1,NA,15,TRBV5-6,TGTGCCAGCAGCTTGCTGGAGGGGACTTATAATGAGCAGTTCTTC,CASSLLEGTYNEQFF
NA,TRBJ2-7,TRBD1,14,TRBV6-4,TGTGCCAGCAGCCTCGACAGGGTCACCTACGAGCAGTACTTC,CASSLDRVTYEQYF
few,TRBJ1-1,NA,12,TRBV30,TGTGCCTGGAGCGCTCCCGGGGGGGAGAATTTCTTT,CAWSAPGGENFF
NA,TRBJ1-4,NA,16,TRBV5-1,TGCGCCAGCAGCTTGGTGGCAGGGCAGTATAATGAAAAACTGTTTTTT,CASSLVAGQYNEKLFF